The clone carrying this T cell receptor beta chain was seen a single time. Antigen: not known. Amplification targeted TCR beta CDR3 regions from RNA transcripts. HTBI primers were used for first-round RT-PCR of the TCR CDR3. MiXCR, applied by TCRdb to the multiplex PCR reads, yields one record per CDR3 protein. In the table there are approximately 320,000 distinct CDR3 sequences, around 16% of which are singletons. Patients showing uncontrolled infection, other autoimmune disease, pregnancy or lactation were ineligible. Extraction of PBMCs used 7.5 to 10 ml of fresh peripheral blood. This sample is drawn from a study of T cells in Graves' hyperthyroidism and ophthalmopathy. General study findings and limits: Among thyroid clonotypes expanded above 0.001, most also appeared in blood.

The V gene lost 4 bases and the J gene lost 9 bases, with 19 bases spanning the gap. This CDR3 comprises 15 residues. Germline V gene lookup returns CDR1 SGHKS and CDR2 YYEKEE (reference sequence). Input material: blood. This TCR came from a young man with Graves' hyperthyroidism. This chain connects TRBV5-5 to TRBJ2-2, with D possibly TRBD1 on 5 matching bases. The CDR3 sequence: CASSQDLAGSRELFF. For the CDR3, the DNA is TGTGCCAGCAGCCAAGATCTCGCAGGGTCGCGGGAGCTGTTTTTT.